The rows below give T cell receptor beta chains drawn from one sample of a study of blood T cells in healthy people across ages. TCRdb redid the calling of the 5' RACE reads with MiXCR, one entry per CDR3 protein. This sample has about 800,000 distinct CDR3 sequences; 20% to 25% occur once, and the top ten carry 3.7%. The sample was also reused in another study, on T cells of mothers and their children.

The specimen sequenced was blood. The receptor set was obtained from a boy between 5 and 17 years old in good health. CDR3s include the opening cysteine and the closing phenylalanine or tryptophan. A D gene is named only where the DNA matches it firmly. Clone size is given for some rows only: seen once, a few or many times, or a class if the clone is expanded.

V gene	D gene	clone size	J gene	CDR3 protein	CDR3 DNA
TRBV3-1	.	.	TRBJ2-1	CASSQGPGHEQFF	TGTGCCAGCAGCCAAGGCCCCGGCCATGAGCAGTTCTTC
TRBV29-1	.	.	TRBJ2-5	CSVGDGLFETQYF	TGCAGCGTGGGGGACGGGCTTTTCGAGACCCAGTACTTC
TRBV7-8	TRBD2	many	TRBJ2-5	CASSFQHRGGRETQYF	TGTGCCAGCAGCTTCCAACATCGGGGGGGCCGGGAGACCCAGTACTTC
TRBV5-1	.	few	TRBJ2-7	CASSVTVSYEQYF	TGCGCCAGCAGCGTGACGGTATCCTACGAGCAGTACTTC
TRBV4-3	.	.	TRBJ1-2	CASSQEVRQNGYTF	TGCGCCAGCAGCCAAGAGGTTAGACAGAATGGCTACACCTTC
TRBV9	.	few	TRBJ1-5	CASSVSGAGNQPQHF	TGTGCCAGCAGCGTATCTGGGGCCGGGAATCAGCCCCAGCATTTT
TRBV20-1	.	.	TRBJ1-2	CSATLTENYGYTF	TGCAGTGCCACTCTGACGGAGAACTATGGCTACACCTTC
TRBV7-9	TRBD2	few	TRBJ2-7	CASSPGTSHFYEQYF	TGTGCCAGCAGTCCCGGGACTAGTCATTTCTACGAGCAGTACTTC
TRBV28	.	many	TRBJ1-1	CASSYATGFAEAFF	TGTGCCAGCAGTTATGCAACAGGGTTCGCTGAAGCTTTCTTT
TRBV7-3	.	.	TRBJ2-4	CASSLRPGELAKNIQYF	TGTGCCAGCAGCTTAAGGCCGGGCGAGCTAGCCAAAAACATTCAGTACTTC
TRBV5-1	.	.	TRBJ1-1	CASSYGGSHTEAFF	TGCGCCAGCAGCTACGGTGGCAGTCACACTGAAGCTTTCTTT
TRBV7-7	TRBD2	.	TRBJ2-1	CASSLAGNDEQFF	TGTGCTAGCAGCTTAGCGGGTAACGATGAGCAGTTCTTC
TRBV29-1	.	few	TRBJ1-2	CSVLGEAYGYTF	TGCAGCGTTTTGGGAGAAGCCTATGGCTACACCTTC
TRBV4-1	.	few	TRBJ2-5	CASSQSEQVLETQYF	TGCGCCAGCAGCCAAAGTGAACAGGTGTTAGAGACCCAGTACTTC
TRBV5-1	TRBD1	.	TRBJ1-1	CASSLEGAYEAFF	TGCGCCAGCAGCTTGGAGGGGGCCTATGAAGCTTTCTTT
TRBV20-1	.	few	TRBJ1-6	CSASVLNYSPLHF	TGCAGTGCTTCAGTCCTGAACTATTCACCCCTCCACTTT
TRBV2	.	.	TRBJ2-1	CAQNPNEQFF	TGTGCCCAGAATCCGAATGAGCAGTTCTTC
TRBV20-1	TRBD2	few	TRBJ2-7	CSARAISTSGREQYF	TGCAGTGCTAGAGCCATCTCGACTAGCGGGAGGGAGCAGTACTTC
TRBV6-1	.	.	TRBJ2-7	CASSTPGISYEQYF	TGTGCCAGCAGTACCCCTGGGATTTCCTACGAGCAGTACTTC
TRBV20-1	.	.	TRBJ1-2	CSASENGYTF	TGCAGTGCTAGTGAAAATGGCTACACCTTC
TRBV11-2	TRBD2	.	TRBJ2-3	CASSLDGLAGGIIDTQYF	TGTGCCAGCAGCTTAGACGGACTAGCGGGGGGGATCATAGATACGCAGTATTTT
TRBV28	TRBD1	.	TRBJ2-6	CASSLIGTDRGDVLTF	TGTGCCAGCAGTTTAATCGGGACGGACAGGGGAGACGTCCTGACTTTC